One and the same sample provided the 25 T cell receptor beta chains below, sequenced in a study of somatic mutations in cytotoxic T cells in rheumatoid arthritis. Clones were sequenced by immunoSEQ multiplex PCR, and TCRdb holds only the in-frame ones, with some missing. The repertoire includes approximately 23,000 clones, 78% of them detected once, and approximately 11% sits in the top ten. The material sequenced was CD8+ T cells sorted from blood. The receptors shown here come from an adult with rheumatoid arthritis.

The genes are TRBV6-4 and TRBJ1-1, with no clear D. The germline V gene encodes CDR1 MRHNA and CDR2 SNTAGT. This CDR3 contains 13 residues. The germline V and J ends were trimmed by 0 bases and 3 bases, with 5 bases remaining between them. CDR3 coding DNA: TGTGCCAGCAGTGACTCGTGGGACACTGAAGCTTTCTTT. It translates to CASSDSWDTEAFF.

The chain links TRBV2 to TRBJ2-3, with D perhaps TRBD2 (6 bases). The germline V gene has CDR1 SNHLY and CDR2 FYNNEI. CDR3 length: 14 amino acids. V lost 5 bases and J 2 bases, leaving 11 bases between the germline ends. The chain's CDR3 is CASSSSGYTDTQYF. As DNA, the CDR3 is TGTGCCAGCAGTAGTAGCGGATACACAGATACGCAGTATTTT.

The CDR3 loop is CASSQDNNYGYTF. CDR3 nucleotides: TGTGCCAGCAGCCAAGACAATAACTATGGCTACACCTTC. The chain is built from TRBV4-2 and TRBJ1-2; D uncertain. This CDR3 region has 13 residues. Germline V lookup: CDR1 LGHNA, CDR2 YNFKEQ. The V end lost 0 bases, the J end lost 1 base, and 3 bases lay between the germline ends.

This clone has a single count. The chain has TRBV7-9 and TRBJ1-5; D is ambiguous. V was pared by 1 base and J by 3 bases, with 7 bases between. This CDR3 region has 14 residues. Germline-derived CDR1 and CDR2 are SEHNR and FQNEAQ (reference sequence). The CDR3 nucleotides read TGTGCCAGCAGCTTAGATGGTTCCAATCAGCCCCAGCATTTT. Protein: CASSLDGSNQPQHF.

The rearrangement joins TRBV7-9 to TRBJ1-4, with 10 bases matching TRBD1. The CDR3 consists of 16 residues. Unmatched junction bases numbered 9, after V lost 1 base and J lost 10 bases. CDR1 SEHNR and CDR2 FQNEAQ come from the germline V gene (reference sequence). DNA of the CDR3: TGTGCCAGCAGCTTAGGTGGGACAGGGGAGACTGGAAAACTGTTTTTT. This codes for CASSLGGTGETGKLFF.

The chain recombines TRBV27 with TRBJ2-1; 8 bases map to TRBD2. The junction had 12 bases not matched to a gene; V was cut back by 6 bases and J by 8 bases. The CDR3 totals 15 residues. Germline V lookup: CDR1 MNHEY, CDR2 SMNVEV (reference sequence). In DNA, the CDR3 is TGTGCCAGCAGCCTGACTAGCGCCAACAACCATGAGCAGTTCTTC. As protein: CASSLTSANNHEQFF.

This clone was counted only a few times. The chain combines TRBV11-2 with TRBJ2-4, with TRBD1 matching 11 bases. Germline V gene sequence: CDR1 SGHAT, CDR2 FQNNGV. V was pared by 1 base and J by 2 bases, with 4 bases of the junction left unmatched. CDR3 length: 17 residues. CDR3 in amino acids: CASSLGTGGITKNIQYF. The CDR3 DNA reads TGTGCCAGCAGCTTAGGGACAGGGGGCATAACCAAAAACATTCAGTACTTC.

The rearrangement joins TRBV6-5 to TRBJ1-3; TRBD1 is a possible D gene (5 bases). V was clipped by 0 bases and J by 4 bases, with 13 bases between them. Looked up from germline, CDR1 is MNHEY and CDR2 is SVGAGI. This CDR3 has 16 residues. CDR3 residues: CASSYSSWGSGNTIYF. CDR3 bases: TGTGCCAGCAGTTACTCTTCTTGGGGCTCCGGAAACACCATATATTTT.

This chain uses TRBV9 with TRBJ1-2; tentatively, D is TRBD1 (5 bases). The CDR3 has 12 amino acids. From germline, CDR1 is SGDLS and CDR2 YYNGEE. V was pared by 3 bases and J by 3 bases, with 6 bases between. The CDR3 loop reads CASSGGHYGYTF. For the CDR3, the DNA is TGTGCCAGCAGCGGGGGACACTATGGCTACACCTTC.

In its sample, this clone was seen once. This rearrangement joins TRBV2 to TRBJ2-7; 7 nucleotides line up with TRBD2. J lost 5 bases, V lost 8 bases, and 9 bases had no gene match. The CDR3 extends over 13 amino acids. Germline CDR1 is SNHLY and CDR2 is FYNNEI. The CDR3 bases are TGTGCCAGCGGTGGGCGGGAGATCCACGAGCAGTACTTC. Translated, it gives CASGGREIHEQYF.

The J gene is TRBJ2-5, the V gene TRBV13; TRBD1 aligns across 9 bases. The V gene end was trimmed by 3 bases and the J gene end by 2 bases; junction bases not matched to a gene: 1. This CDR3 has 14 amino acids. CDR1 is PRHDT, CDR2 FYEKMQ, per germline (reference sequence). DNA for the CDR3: TGTGCCAGCAGCTTGGACAGGGGACAAGAGACCCAGTACTTC. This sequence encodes CASSLDRGQETQYF.

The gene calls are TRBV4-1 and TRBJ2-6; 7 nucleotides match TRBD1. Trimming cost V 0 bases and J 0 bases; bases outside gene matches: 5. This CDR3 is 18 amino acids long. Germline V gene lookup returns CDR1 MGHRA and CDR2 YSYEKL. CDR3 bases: TGCGCCAGCAGCCAAGACCCAGGGGGTCGCTCTGGGGCCAACGTCCTGACTTTC. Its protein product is CASSQDPGGRSGANVLTF.

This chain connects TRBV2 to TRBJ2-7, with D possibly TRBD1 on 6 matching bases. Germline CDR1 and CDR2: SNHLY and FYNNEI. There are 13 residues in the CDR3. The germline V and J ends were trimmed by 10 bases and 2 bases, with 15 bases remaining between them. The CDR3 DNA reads TGTGCCACCGAACAGGGTCCTGCCTACGAGCAGTACTTC. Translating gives CATEQGPAYEQYF. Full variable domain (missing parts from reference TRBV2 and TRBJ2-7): EPEVTQTPSHQVTQMGQEVILRCVPISNHLYFYWYRQILGQKVEFLVSFYNNEISEKSEIFDDQFSVERPDGSNFTLKIRSTKLEDSAMYFCATEQGPAYEQYFGPGTRLTVT.

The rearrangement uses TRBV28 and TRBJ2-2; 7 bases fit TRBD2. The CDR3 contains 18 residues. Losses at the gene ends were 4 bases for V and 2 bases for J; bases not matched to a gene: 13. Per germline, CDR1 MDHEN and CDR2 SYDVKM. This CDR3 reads CASSSPVAGTINTGELFF. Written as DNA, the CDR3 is TGTGCCAGCAGTTCCCCCGTTGCTGGGACTATAAACACCGGGGAGCTGTTTTTT.

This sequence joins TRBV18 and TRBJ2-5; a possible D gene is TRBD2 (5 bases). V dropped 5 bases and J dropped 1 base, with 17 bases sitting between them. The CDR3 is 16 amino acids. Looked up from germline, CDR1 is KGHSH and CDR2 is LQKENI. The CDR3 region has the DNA TGTGCCAGCTCATTGAGTTCAGCGGAAATCCAAGAGACCCAGTACTTC. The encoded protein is CASSLSSAEIQETQYF.

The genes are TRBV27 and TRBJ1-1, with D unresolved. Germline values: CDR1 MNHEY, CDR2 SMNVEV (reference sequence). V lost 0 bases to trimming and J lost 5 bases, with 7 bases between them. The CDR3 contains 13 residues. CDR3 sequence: CASSLSSRTEAFF. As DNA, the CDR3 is TGTGCCAGCAGTTTATCCAGTCGGACTGAAGCTTTCTTT.

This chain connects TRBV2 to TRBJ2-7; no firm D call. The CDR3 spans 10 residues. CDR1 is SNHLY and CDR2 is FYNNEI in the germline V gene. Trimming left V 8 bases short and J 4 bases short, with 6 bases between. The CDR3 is CASVLYEQYF. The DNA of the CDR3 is TGTGCCAGCGTTCTTTACGAGCAGTACTTC.

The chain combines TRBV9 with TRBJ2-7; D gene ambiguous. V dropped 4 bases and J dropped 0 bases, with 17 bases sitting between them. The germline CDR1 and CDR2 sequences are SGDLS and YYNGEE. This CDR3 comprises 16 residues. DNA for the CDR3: TGTGCCAGCAGCTCCAGACCACAGACGAGCTCCTACGAGCAGTACTTC. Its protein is CASSSRPQTSSYEQYF. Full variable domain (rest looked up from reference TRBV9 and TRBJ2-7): DSGVTQTPKHLITATGQRVTLRCSPRSGDLSVYWYQQSLDQGLQFLIQYYNGEERAKGNILERFSAQQFPDLHSELNLSSLELGDSALYFCASSSRPQTSSYEQYFGPGTRLTVT.

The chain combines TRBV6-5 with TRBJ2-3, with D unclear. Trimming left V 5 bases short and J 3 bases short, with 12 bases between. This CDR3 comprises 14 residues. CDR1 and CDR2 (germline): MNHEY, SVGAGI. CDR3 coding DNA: TGTGCCAGCAGTCCGCATCCCCGGACAGATACGCAGTATTTT. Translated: CASSPHPRTDTQYF.

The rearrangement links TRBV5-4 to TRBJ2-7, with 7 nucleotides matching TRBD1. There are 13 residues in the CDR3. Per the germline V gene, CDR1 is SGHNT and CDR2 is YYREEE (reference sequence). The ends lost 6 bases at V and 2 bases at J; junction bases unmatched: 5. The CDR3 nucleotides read TGTGCCAGCACGGACAGGTCCACCTACGAGCAGTACTTC. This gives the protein CASTDRSTYEQYF.

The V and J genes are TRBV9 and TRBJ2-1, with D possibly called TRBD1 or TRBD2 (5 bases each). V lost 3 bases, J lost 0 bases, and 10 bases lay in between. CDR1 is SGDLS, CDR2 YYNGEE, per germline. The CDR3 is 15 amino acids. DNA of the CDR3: TGTGCCAGCAGCGCAGGGACCAGCTCCTACAATGAGCAGTTCTTC. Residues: CASSAGTSSYNEQFF.

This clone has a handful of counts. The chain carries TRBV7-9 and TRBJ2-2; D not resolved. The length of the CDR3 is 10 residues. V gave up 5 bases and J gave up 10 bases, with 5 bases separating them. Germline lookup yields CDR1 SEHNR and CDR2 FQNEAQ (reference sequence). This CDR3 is CASSLEELFF. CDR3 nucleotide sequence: TGTGCCAGCAGCCTAGAGGAGCTGTTTTTT.

CDR3 sequence: CASSPIGSTEAFF. CDR3 DNA: TGTGCCAGCAGCCCGATTGGGAGCACTGAAGCTTTCTTT. The rearrangement uses TRBV11-3 and TRBJ1-1; D call uncertain. Germline CDR1 SGHNT, CDR2 YENEEA. This CDR3 is built from 13 residues. Trimming cost V 5 bases and J 4 bases, with 11 bases left between them.

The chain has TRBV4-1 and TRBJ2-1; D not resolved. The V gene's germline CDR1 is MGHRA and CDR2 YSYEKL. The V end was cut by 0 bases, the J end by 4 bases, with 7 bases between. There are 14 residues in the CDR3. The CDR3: CASSQDNLYNEQFF. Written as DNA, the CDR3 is TGCGCCAGCAGCCAAGATAATTTGTACAATGAGCAGTTCTTC.

The CDR3 bases are TGTGCCGGGGGCGTTGCGAACACCGGGGAGCTGTTTTTT. Translation: CAGGVANTGELFF. The chain recombines TRBV7-9 with TRBJ2-2; weak D call: TRBD1 (6 bases). The V end lost 11 bases, the J end lost 0 bases, and 10 bases lay between the germline ends. The length of the CDR3 is 13 residues. Per germline, CDR1 SEHNR and CDR2 FQNEAQ (reference sequence).